The 32 T cell receptor beta chains given below trace back to one sample, sequenced in a study of cytomegalovirus exposure and HLA in healthy donors. Use of 60 Vbeta and 13 Jbeta primers characterized the PCR. Here immunoSEQ multiplex PCR was the method, and the copy in TCRdb shows in-frame clones only, minus some. This repertoire shows roughly 150,000 clones, roughly 80% found once; its top ten account for about 2.5%. Sequencing was done on a sample of PBMCs. These receptors all stem from a male donor in good health and CMV-seronegative.

The rearrangement links TRBV27 to TRBJ1-5, with TRBD1 matching over 8 bases. The CDR3 totals 20 residues. Per germline, CDR1 MNHEY and CDR2 SMNVEV (reference sequence). With 6 bases clipped from V and 0 bases from J, the junction kept 19 bases outside the gene matches. The CDR3 DNA is TGTGCCAGCAGCCCTCTTTTTGAGACAGGGGTCCCTCTTAGCAATCAGCCCCAGCATTTT. This translates into CASSPLFETGVPLSNQPQHF.

This chain joins TRBV27 and TRBJ2-3, with 11 nucleotides matching TRBD1. Trimming cost V 4 bases and J 1 base; bases outside gene matches: 4. This CDR3 has 16 amino acids. Germline values: CDR1 MNHEY, CDR2 SMNVEV (reference sequence). DNA of the CDR3: TGTGCCAGCAGTTCGGACAGGGGGCTTGGCACAGATACGCAGTATTTT. Encoded protein: CASSSDRGLGTDTQYF.

The table lists this clone with a few counts. Other DNA sequences in this sample translate to the same CDR3. The chain combines TRBV30 with TRBJ2-3; a possible D gene is TRBD2 (6 bases). In germline, CDR1 is GTSNPN, CDR2 SVGIG (reference sequence). CDR3 size: 16 residues. Between the trimmed V and J ends, which lost 5 bases and 3 bases, there was a span of 21 bases. The CDR3 nucleotides are TGTGCCTGGGGCGGACCCAATTTCCGGGAGACAGATACGCAGTATTTT. Amino acids: CAWGGPNFRETDTQYF.

V usage is TRBV6-5 and J usage is TRBJ1-3, with a weak D call TRBD1 (5 bases). The CDR3 sequence is 15 residues long. Germline V gene data show CDR1 as MNHEY and CDR2 as SVGAGI. The germline V and J ends were trimmed by 7 bases and 4 bases, with 17 bases remaining between them. CDR3 bases: TGTGCCAGCAAGGCGGATGGGGCGGACGGAAACACCATATATTTT. This encodes CASKADGADGNTIYF.

CDR3 in amino acids: CAWKMTGAGNTIYF. Written as DNA, the CDR3 is TGTGCCTGGAAGATGACAGGGGCTGGAAACACCATATATTTT. The chain recombines TRBV30 with TRBJ1-3; 8 nucleotides agree with TRBD1. The CDR3 runs 14 residues. J gave up 2 bases and V 4 bases, and 4 bases lay outside the gene matches. Per germline, CDR1 GTSNPN and CDR2 SVGIG (reference sequence).

This chain uses TRBV29-1 with TRBJ1-1; 7 bases are shared with TRBD1. With 6 bases clipped from V and 11 bases from J, the junction kept 15 bases outside the gene matches. The V gene's germline CDR1 is SQVTM and CDR2 ANQGSEA. The CDR3 is 13 residues long. DNA of the CDR3: TGCAGCGTCTATAACCGGGACAGAGATACGGCTTTCTTT. The encoded protein is CSVYNRDRDTAFF.

The gene calls are TRBV9 and TRBJ2-7, with D possibly TRBD2 on 5 matching bases. Germline values: CDR1 SGDLS, CDR2 YYNGEE. The CDR3 spans 13 residues. V shed 4 bases and J shed 5 bases, with 13 bases lying between them. CDR3 region: CASSPRGYHEQYF. As DNA, the CDR3 is TGTGCCAGCAGCCCCCGAGGGTACCACGAGCAGTACTTC.

The sample holds a few counts of this clone. The rearrangement uses TRBV6-1 and TRBJ2-7; 10 bases are shared with TRBD1. There are 15 residues in the CDR3. Germline-derived CDR1 and CDR2 are MNHNS and SASEGT. V shed 7 bases, J shed 5 bases, and the junction held 11 bases outside the gene matches. The CDR3 DNA is TGTGCCAGCATTAAATCGACAGGGGGCATGAACGAGCAGTACTTC. Translating it yields CASIKSTGGMNEQYF.

In nucleotides, the CDR3 is TGTGCCAGCAGCGATCAGGGGAATCAGCCCCAGCATTTT. This encodes CASSDQGNQPQHF. This chain joins TRBV6-1 and TRBJ1-5; TRBD1 is a possible D gene (6 bases). The V gene lost 6 bases and the J gene lost 4 bases, with 10 bases spanning the gap. The CDR3 extends over 13 amino acids. Germline assignment: CDR1 MNHNS and CDR2 SASEGT.

This clone has only a few counts. The V call is TRBV4-3, the J call TRBJ2-7; TRBD1 might be the D (5 bases). This CDR3 contains 15 residues. V dropped 0 bases and J dropped 0 bases, with 9 bases sitting between them. Germline CDR1 LGHNA, CDR2 YSLEER. CDR3 protein: CASSQEWTPSYEQYF. CDR3 sequence (DNA): TGCGCCAGCAGCCAAGAATGGACACCCTCCTACGAGCAGTACTTC.

CDR3 residues: CASTRSGANVLTF. The CDR3 DNA reads TGTGCCAGCACGCGCTCCGGGGCCAACGTCCTGACTTTC. The chain carries TRBV7-8 and TRBJ2-6; D unclear. The germline gives CDR1 SGHVS, CDR2 FQNEAQ. The CDR3 contains 13 residues. Between the trimmed V and J ends, which lost 7 bases and 4 bases, there was a span of 8 bases.

This clone was seen a handful of times. This chain connects TRBV19 to TRBJ1-1, with 11 bases aligning to TRBD1. The CDR3 sequence is 18 residues long. Germline assignment: CDR1 LNHDA and CDR2 SQIVND (reference sequence). V shed 7 bases and J 7 bases; nucleotides not matched to a gene: 20. The CDR3 reads CASIPRSGQGAWGLEAFF. The CDR3 coding sequence is TGTGCCAGTATCCCGCGTAGCGGACAGGGGGCTTGGGGGCTTGAAGCTTTCTTT.

The rearrangement uses TRBV5-1 and TRBJ2-1, with 10 nucleotides matching TRBD2. Trimming removed 3 bases from V and 1 base from J; junction bases left unmatched: 1. This CDR3 has 15 amino acids. CDR1 is SGHRS, CDR2 YFSETQ, per germline. CDR3 in DNA: TGCGCCAGCAGCTCTAGCGGGGGTTCCTACAATGAGCAGTTCTTC. This encodes CASSSSGGSYNEQFF. Complete variable domain (other parts from reference TRBV5-1 and TRBJ2-1): KAGVTQTPRYLIKTRGQQVTLSCSPISGHRSVSWYQQTPGQGLQFLFEYFSETQRNKGNFPGRFSGRQFSNSRSEMNVSTLELGDSALYLCASSSSGGSYNEQFFGPGTRLTVL.

This rearrangement joins TRBV5-1 to TRBJ2-5; 12 nucleotides line up with TRBD1. V was clipped by 2 bases and J by 1 base; unmatched bases: 15. Germline CDR1 is SGHRS and CDR2 is YFSETQ. The CDR3 spans 20 residues. The CDR3 spells CASSFPLRGQGAALQETQYF. The CDR3 nucleotides are TGCGCCAGCAGCTTCCCGCTTAGGGGACAGGGGGCAGCCCTCCAAGAGACCCAGTACTTC.

This chain connects TRBV29-1 to TRBJ1-2; tentative D call: TRBD1 (6 bases). The CDR3 is made up of 13 amino acids. Germline V gene sequence: CDR1 SQVTM, CDR2 ANQGSEA. Trimming shortened V by 3 bases and J by 8 bases, and 16 bases separated the two germline ends. CDR3 nucleotide sequence: TGCAGCGTTGACAGGGGCACCCGGAGGGGCTACACCTTC. Its translation is CSVDRGTRRGYTF.

V usage is TRBV4-1 and J usage is TRBJ2-7; unclear D gene. The CDR3 loop spans 14 amino acids. CDR1 MGHRA and CDR2 YSYEKL come from the germline V gene. V was clipped by 1 base and J by 6 bases, with 13 bases between them. CDR3 sequence reads: CASSQGSNFPEQYF. CDR3 in DNA: TGCGCCAGCAGCCAAGGGAGTAACTTCCCCGAGCAGTACTTC.

The rearrangement uses TRBV9 and TRBJ1-1; 8 positions agree with TRBD1. Germline values: CDR1 SGDLS, CDR2 YYNGEE. CDR3 length: 15 amino acids. The V and J ends lost 4 bases and 5 bases, in that order; junction bases with no gene match: 10. The CDR3 nucleotides are TGTGCCAGCAGCACCCACCAGGGGGCCTGGACTGAAGCTTTCTTT. Amino acids: CASSTHQGAWTEAFF.

The chain joins TRBV7-9 to TRBJ1-6; D call uncertain. This CDR3 has 16 residues. The V and J ends lost 4 bases and 6 bases respectively, with 16 bases between them. The germline V gene encodes CDR1 SEHNR and CDR2 FQNEAQ (reference sequence). Here the CDR3 reads CASSSGTGSSNSPLHF. DNA of the CDR3: TGTGCCAGCAGCTCCGGCACCGGGAGTAGTAATTCACCCCTCCACTTT.

This chain uses TRBV7-2 with TRBJ1-5, with 8 bases identical to TRBD1. This CDR3 spans 13 amino acids. The V gene's germline CDR1 is SGHTA and CDR2 FQGNSA. V shed 6 bases and J 5 bases; nucleotides not matched to a gene: 3. The CDR3 coding sequence is TGTGCCAGCAGGGGGACAGGAGATCAGCCCCAGCATTTT. This encodes CASRGTGDQPQHF.

V usage is TRBV6-5 and J usage is TRBJ2-1; TRBD2 might be the D (5 bases). The CDR3 loop spans 16 amino acids. Germline V CDR1 and CDR2: MNHEY, SVGAGI. The V gene lost 2 bases and the J gene lost 4 bases, with 15 bases spanning the gap. The CDR3 sequence is CASSYGERWGYNEQFF. In nucleotides, the CDR3 is TGTGCCAGCAGTTACGGGGAGAGATGGGGTTACAATGAGCAGTTCTTC.

This clone was seen only once. V usage is TRBV11-2 and J usage is TRBJ2-7; 7 bases fit TRBD1. Losses at the gene ends were 6 bases for V and 0 bases for J; bases not matched to a gene: 5. The CDR3 extends over 14 amino acids. From germline, CDR1 is SGHAT and CDR2 FQNNGV. CDR3 protein: CASSTDRSSYEQYF. DNA of the CDR3: TGTGCCAGCAGTACGGACAGGAGCTCCTACGAGCAGTACTTC.

This chain joins TRBV5-4 and TRBJ2-7, with 9 bases matching TRBD1. Germline V CDR1 and CDR2: SGHNT, YYREEE (reference sequence). The CDR3 consists of 16 residues. Unmatched junction bases numbered 11, after V lost 3 bases and J lost 4 bases. The CDR3 loop is CASSSEAGTGRYEQYF. The CDR3 DNA reads as TGTGCCAGCAGCTCCGAGGCCGGGACAGGGAGATACGAGCAGTACTTC.

The J gene is TRBJ1-2, the V gene TRBV6-1; D possibly corresponds to TRBD1 (6 bases). Trimming removed 6 bases at V and 6 bases at J, with 14 bases between. The CDR3 consists of 13 residues. The germline CDR1 and CDR2 sequences are MNHNS and SASEGT. CDR3 nucleotides: TGTGCCAGCAGACCCGACAGGTTGGATGGCTACACCTTC. Translated, it gives CASRPDRLDGYTF.

The chain employs TRBV19 and TRBJ2-6, with no clear D. Per germline, CDR1 LNHDA and CDR2 SQIVND (reference sequence). The V gene lost 1 base and the J gene lost 0 bases, with 10 bases spanning the gap. The CDR3 is made up of 17 amino acids. CDR3 loop: CASSIGVLSSGANVLTF. For the CDR3, the DNA is TGTGCCAGTAGTATAGGTGTGCTAAGCTCTGGGGCCAACGTCCTGACTTTC. The full variable domain, its missing parts supplied by reference TRBV19 and TRBJ2-6, is DGGITQSPKYLFRKEGQNVTLSCEQNLNHDAMYWYRQDPGQGLRLIYYSQIVNDFQKGDIAEGYSVSREKKESFPLTVTSAQKNPTAFYLCASSIGVLSSGANVLTFGAGSRLTVL.

The J gene is TRBJ2-3, the V gene TRBV10-3; D is unclear. CDR3 length: 12 residues. Germline V lookup: CDR1 ENHRY, CDR2 SYGVKD. V shed 4 bases and J shed 8 bases, with 10 bases lying between them. The CDR3, as DNA: TGTGCCATCAGTGCCCCCTCGGGTACGCAGTATTTT. Its translation is CAISAPSGTQYF.

This chain uses TRBV30 with TRBJ1-5; D is possibly TRBD1 (6 bases). Germline lookup yields CDR1 GTSNPN and CDR2 SVGIG (reference sequence). The V and J ends lost 2 bases and 5 bases respectively, with 10 bases between them. The CDR3 contains 13 residues. The CDR3 DNA reads as TGTGCCTGGAGTAGGACAGATGATCAGCCCCAGCATTTT. This encodes CAWSRTDDQPQHF.

This clone was found a few times. V and J are TRBV4-1 and TRBJ2-1, with 10 bases aligning to TRBD1. The CDR3 runs to 18 residues. The germline V gene has CDR1 MGHRA and CDR2 YSYEKL. J gave up 5 bases and V 2 bases, and 12 bases lay outside the gene matches. Written as DNA, the CDR3 is TGCGCCAGCAGCCAACGCGCCCCGGGACAGGGGACCCACAATGAGCAGTTCTTC. Amino acids: CASSQRAPGQGTHNEQFF.

The chain recombines TRBV2 with TRBJ1-3; D gene ambiguous. CDR1 is SNHLY and CDR2 is FYNNEI in the germline V gene. The CDR3 length is 16 residues. Trimming cost V 7 bases and J 0 bases, with 16 bases left between them. The DNA for the CDR3 is TGTGCCAGCAAGTTGGCAGGACTACTCTCTGGAAACACCATATATTTT. As protein: CASKLAGLLSGNTIYF.

This clone has only one observation. The chain recombines TRBV4-1 with TRBJ1-1; 7 positions agree with TRBD1. The CDR3 is 13 residues long. CDR1 and CDR2 (germline): MGHRA, YSYEKL. Trimming cost V 2 bases and J 5 bases; bases outside gene matches: 2. In DNA form, the CDR3 reads TGCGCCAGCAGCCAACCAGGGGGGACTGAAGCTTTCTTT. Protein: CASSQPGGTEAFF.

This clone showed up just a few times. The chain uses TRBV7-9 and TRBJ2-7, with 9 bases lining up with TRBD1. The germline CDR1 and CDR2 sequences are SEHNR and FQNEAQ (reference sequence). Trimming took 5 bases from V and 2 from J; bases not matched to a gene: 4. The CDR3 is 14 amino acids. CDR3 sequence reads: CASSPTGGAYEQYF. In DNA, the CDR3 is TGTGCCAGCAGCCCGACAGGGGGGGCCTACGAGCAGTACTTC.

The CDR3 region is CASTPGTAIPENEKLFF. CDR3 in DNA: TGTGCCAGTACCCCCGGGACAGCGATCCCCGAGAATGAAAAACTGTTTTTT. V gene TRBV18 combines with J gene TRBJ1-4; 7 bases line up with TRBD1. Germline V gene data show CDR1 as KGHSH and CDR2 as LQKENI. The V gene end was trimmed by 9 bases and the J gene end by 5 bases; junction bases not matched to a gene: 18. This CDR3 has 17 amino acids.

CDR3 DNA sequence: TGTGCCAGCTCAGCTCAGGAGGTTACCACTGAAGCTTTCTTT. It encodes CASSAQEVTTEAFF. V is TRBV18 and J is TRBJ1-1; D remains ambiguous. V lost 5 bases, J lost 4 bases, and 14 bases lay in between. This CDR3 is 14 amino acids long. CDR1 is KGHSH, CDR2 LQKENI, per germline. The full variable domain, with the rest looked up from reference TRBV18 and TRBJ1-1, is NAGVMQNPRHLVRRRGQEARLRCSPMKGHSHVYWYRQLPEEGLKFMVYLQKENIIDESGMPKERFSAEFPKEGPSILRIQQVVRGDSAAYFCASSAQEVTTEAFFGQGTRLTVV.